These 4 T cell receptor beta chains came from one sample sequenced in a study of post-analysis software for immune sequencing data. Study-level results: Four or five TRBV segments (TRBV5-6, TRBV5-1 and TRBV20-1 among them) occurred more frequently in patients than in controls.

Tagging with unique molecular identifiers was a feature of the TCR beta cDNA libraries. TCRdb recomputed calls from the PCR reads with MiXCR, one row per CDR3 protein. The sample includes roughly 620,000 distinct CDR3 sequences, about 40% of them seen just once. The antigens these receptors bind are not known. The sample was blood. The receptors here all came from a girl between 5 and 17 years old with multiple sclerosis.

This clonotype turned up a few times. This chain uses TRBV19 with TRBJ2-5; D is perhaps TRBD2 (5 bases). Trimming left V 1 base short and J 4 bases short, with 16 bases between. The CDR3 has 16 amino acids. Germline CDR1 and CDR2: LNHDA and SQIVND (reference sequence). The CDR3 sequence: CASSIAEGIDGETQYF. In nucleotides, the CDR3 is TGTGCCAGTAGTATAGCCGAGGGAATAGACGGAGAGACCCAGTACTTC.

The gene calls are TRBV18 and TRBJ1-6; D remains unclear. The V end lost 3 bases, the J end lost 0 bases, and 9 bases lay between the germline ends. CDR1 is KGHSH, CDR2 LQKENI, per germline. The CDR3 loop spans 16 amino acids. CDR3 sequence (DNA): TGTGCCAGCTCACCGTCAGGCAACTCCTATAATTCACCCCTCCACTTT. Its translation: CASSPSGNSYNSPLHF.

Written as DNA, the CDR3 is TGTGCCAGCTCCCCCGGGCCGAATGAGCAGTTCTTC. Its translation is CASSPGPNEQFF. The rearrangement links TRBV12-3 or TRBV12-4 to TRBJ2-1; no definite D call. The V end was cut by 8 bases, the J end by 7 bases, with 12 bases between. This CDR3 contains 12 residues.

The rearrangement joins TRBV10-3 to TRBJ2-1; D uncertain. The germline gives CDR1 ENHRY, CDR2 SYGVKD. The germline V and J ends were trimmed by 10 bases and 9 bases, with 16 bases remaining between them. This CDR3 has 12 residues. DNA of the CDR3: TGTGCCAACTCTGGGGTAGTCGGTGAGCAGTTCTTC. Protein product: CANSGVVGEQFF.